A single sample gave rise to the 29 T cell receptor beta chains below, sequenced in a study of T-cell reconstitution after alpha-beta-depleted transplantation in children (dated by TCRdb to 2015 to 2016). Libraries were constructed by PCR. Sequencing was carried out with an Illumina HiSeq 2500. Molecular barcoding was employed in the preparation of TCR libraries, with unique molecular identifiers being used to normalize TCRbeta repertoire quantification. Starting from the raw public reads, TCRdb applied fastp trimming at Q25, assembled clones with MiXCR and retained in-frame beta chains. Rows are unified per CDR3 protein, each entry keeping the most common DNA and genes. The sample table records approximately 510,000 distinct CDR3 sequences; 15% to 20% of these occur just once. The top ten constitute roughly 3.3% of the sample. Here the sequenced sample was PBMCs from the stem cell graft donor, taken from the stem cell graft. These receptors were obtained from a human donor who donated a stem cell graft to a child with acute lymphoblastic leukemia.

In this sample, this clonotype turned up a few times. Written as DNA, the CDR3 is TGTGCCAGCGCGGCAGGGGAGGCCTCTAATGAAAAACTGTTTTTT. This encodes CASAAGEASNEKLFF. The chain has TRBV27 and TRBJ1-4, with D perhaps matching TRBD1 (6 bases). The CDR3 extends over 15 amino acids. In germline, CDR1 is MNHEY, CDR2 SMNVEV (reference sequence). V lost 8 bases, J lost 3 bases, and 16 bases lay in between.

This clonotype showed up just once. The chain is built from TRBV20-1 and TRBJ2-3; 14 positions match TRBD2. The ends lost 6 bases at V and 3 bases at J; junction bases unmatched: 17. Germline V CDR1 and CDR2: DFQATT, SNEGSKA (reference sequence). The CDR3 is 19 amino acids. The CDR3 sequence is CSAHPPGLAGEGLTDTQYF. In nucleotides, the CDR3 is TGCAGTGCACACCCTCCGGGACTAGCGGGAGAGGGTTTAACAGATACGCAGTATTTT.

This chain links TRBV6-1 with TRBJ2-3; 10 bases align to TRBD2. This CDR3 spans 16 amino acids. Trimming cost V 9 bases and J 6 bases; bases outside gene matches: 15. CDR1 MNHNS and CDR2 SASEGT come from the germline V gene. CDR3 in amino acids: CASVPKREGRVDTQYF. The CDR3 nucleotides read TGTGCCAGTGTACCGAAGCGGGAGGGTCGCGTGGATACGCAGTATTTT.

The CDR3 DNA follows: TGCAGCGTTCCCAGGGGGGACCCCTCTGGGGCCAACGTCCTGACTTTC. Protein product: CSVPRGDPSGANVLTF. The chain combines TRBV29-1 with TRBJ2-6; D might be TRBD1 (7 bases). The germline CDR1 and CDR2 sequences are SQVTM and ANQGSEA. The CDR3 is 16 amino acids. Trimming removed 5 bases from V and 0 bases from J, with 14 bases in between.

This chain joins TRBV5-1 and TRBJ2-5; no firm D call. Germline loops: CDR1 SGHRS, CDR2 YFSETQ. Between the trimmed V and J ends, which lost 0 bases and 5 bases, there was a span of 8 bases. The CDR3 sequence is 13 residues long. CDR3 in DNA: TGCGCCAGCAGCTTGGCCTATAGGGAGACCCAGTACTTC. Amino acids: CASSLAYRETQYF.

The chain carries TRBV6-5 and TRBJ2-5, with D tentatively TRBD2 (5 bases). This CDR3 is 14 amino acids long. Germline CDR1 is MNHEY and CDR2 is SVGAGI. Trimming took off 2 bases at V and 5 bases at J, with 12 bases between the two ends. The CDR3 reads CASSYTGMRETQYF. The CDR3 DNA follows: TGTGCCAGCAGTTACACGGGGATGAGGGAGACCCAGTACTTC.

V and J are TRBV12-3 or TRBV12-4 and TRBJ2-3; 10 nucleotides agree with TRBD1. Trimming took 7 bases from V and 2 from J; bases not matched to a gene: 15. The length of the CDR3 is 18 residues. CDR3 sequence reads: CASTAWGWDRGLTDTQYF. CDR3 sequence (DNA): TGTGCCAGCACCGCGTGGGGGTGGGACAGGGGCCTCACAGATACGCAGTATTTT.

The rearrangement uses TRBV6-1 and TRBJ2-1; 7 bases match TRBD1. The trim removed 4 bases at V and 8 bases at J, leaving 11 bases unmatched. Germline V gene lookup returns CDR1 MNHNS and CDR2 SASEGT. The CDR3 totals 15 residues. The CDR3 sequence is CASSGIGTAGYEQFF. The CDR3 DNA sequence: TGTGCCAGCAGTGGAATCGGGACAGCCGGGTATGAGCAGTTCTTC.

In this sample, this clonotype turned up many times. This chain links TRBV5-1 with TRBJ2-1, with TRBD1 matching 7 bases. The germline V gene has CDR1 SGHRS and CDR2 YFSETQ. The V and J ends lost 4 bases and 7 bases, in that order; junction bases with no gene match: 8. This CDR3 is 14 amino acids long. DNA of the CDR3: TGCGCCAGCAGCCTGTGGACAGGACCGAATGAGCAGTTCTTC. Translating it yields CASSLWTGPNEQFF.

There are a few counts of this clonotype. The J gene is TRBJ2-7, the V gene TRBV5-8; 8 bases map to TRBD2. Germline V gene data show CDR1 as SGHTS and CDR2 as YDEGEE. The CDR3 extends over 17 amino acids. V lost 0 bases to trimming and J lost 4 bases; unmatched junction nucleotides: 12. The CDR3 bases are TGTGCCAGCAGCTTGGGCCAGATCCTAGCGGGCCCTTACGAGCAGTACTTC. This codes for CASSLGQILAGPYEQYF.

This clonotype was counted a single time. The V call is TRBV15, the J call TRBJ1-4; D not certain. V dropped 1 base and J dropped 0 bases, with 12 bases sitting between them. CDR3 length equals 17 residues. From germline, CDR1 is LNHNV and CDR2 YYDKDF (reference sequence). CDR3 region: CATSRAYSSATNEKLFF. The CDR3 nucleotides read TGTGCCACCAGCAGAGCGTACTCAAGTGCAACTAATGAAAAACTGTTTTTT.

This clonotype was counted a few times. CDR3 nucleotide sequence: TGTGCCACCGAACCGGGACAGGGGATGAGCGATGAGCAGTTCTTC. It specifies CATEPGQGMSDEQFF. The rearrangement links TRBV19 to TRBJ2-1, with TRBD1 matching over 10 bases. The J segment lost 8 bases and the V segment lost 10 bases, leaving 14 bases of the junction unmatched. The CDR3 is 15 residues long. Germline V gene lookup returns CDR1 LNHDA and CDR2 SQIVND (reference sequence).

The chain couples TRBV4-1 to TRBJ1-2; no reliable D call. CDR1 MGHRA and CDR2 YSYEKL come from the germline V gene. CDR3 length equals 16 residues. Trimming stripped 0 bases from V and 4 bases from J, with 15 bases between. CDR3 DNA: TGCGCCAGCAGCCAAGATGAGGGCCTTTCCCCCTATGGCTACACCTTC. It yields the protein CASSQDEGLSPYGYTF.

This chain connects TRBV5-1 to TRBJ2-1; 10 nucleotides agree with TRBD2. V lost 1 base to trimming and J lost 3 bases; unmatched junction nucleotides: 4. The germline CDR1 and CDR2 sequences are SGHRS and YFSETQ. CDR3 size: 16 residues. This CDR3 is CASSLLWTSGYNEQFF. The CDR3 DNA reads TGCGCCAGCAGCTTGCTGTGGACTAGCGGCTACAATGAGCAGTTCTTC.

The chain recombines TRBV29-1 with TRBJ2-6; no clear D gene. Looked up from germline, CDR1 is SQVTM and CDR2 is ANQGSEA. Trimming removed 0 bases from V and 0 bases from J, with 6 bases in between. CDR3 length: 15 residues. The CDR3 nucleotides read TGCAGCGTTGAAGAGGCCGGCTCTGGGGCCAACGTCCTGACTTTC. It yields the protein CSVEEAGSGANVLTF.

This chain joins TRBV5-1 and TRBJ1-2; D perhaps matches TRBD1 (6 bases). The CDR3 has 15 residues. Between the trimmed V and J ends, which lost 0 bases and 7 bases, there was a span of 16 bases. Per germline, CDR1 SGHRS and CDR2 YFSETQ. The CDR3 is CASSLAMGQQIGYTF. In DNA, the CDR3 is TGCGCCAGCAGCTTGGCTATGGGACAACAAATTGGCTACACCTTC.

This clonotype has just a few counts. The CDR3 DNA sequence: TGTGCCAGCGACGGACAGGGGTACGAGCAGTACTTC. This sequence encodes CASDGQGYEQYF. The gene calls are TRBV7-9 and TRBJ2-7, with TRBD1 identical over 9 bases. Germline trimming cut 8 bases from V and 4 bases from J; bases unmatched to any gene: 3. Germline CDR1 reads SEHNR; CDR2 reads FQNEAQ (reference sequence). The CDR3 spans 12 residues. Full variable domain (missing parts from reference TRBV7-9 and TRBJ2-7): DTGVSQNPRHKITKRGQNVTFRCDPISEHNRLYWYRQTLGQGPEFLTYFQNEAQLEKSRLLSDRFSAERPKGSFSTLEIQRTEQGDSAMYLCASDGQGYEQYFGPGTRLTVT.

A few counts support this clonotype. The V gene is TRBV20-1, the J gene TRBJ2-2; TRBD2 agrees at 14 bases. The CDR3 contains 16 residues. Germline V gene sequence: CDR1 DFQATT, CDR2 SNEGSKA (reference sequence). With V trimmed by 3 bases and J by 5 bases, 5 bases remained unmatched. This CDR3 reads CSARETSGRATGELFF. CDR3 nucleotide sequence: TGCAGTGCTAGGGAGACTAGCGGGAGGGCTACCGGGGAGCTGTTTTTT.

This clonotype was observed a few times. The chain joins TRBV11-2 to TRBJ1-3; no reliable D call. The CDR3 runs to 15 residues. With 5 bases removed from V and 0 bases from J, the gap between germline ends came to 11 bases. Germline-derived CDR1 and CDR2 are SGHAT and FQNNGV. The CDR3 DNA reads TGTGCCAGCAGCCAAGGACGGTCCTCTGGAAACACCATATATTTT. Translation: CASSQGRSSGNTIYF.

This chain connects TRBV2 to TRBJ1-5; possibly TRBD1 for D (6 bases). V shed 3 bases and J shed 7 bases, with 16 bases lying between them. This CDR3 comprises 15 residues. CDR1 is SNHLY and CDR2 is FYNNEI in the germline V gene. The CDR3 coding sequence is TGTGCCAGCAGTGATTACAGGGAGCTGGGGCAGCCCCAGCATTTT. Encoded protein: CASSDYRELGQPQHF. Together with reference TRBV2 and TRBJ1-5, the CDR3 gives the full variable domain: EPEVTQTPSHQVTQMGQEVILRCVPISNHLYFYWYRQILGQKVEFLVSFYNNEISEKSEIFDDQFSVERPDGSNFTLKIRSTKLEDSAMYFCASSDYRELGQPQHFGDGTRLSIL.

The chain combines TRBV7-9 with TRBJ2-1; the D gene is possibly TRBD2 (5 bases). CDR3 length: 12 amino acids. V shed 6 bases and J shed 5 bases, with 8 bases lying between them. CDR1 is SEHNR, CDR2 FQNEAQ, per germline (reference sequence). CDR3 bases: TGTGCCAGCAGGCTAGCCCACAATGAGCAGTTCTTC. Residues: CASRLAHNEQFF.

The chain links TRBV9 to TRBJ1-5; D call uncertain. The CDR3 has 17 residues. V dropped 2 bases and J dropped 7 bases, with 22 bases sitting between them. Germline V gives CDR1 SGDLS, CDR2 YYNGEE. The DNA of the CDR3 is TGTGCCAGCAGCGTCCACCGTGGTCCGCCGGTAGGGCAGCCCCAGCATTTT. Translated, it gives CASSVHRGPPVGQPQHF.

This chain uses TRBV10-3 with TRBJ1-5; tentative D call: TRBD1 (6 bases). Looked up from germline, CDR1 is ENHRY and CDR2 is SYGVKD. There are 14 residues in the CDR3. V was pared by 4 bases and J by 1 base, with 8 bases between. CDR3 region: CAISVGGSNQPQHF. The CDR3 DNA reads TGTGCCATCAGTGTAGGGGGAAGCAATCAGCCCCAGCATTTT.

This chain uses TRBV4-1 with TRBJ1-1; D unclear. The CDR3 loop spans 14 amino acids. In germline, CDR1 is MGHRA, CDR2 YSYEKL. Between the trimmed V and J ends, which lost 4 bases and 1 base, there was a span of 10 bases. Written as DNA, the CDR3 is TGCGCCAGCAGCCGGGTGGCGGAGAACACTGAAGCTTTCTTT. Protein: CASSRVAENTEAFF.

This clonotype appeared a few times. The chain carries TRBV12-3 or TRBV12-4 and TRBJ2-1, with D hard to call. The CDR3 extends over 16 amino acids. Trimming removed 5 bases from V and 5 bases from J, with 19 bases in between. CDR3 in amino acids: CASSPLELTSDNEQFF. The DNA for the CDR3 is TGTGCCAGCAGTCCCCTCGAACTAACATCCGACAATGAGCAGTTCTTC.

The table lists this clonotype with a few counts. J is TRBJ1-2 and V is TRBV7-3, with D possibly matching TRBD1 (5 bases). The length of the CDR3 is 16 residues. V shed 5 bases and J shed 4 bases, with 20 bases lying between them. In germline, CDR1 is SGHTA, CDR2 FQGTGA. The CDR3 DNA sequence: TGTGCCAGCAGCCCCCAGGGAGGCAGCTACTCCTATGGCTACACCTTC. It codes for CASSPQGGSYSYGYTF. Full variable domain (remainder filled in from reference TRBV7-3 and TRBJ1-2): GAGVSQTPSNKVTEKGKYVELRCDPISGHTALYWYRQSLGQGPEFLIYFQGTGAADDSGLPNDRFFAVRPEGSVSTLKIQRTERGDSAVYLCASSPQGGSYSYGYTFGSGTRLTVV.

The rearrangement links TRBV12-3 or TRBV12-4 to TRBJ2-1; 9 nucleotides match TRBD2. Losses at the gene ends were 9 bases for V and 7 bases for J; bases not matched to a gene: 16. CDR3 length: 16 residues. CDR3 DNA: TGTGCCAGAACAGAAGCGGCGGGAGGGCCTGTGAATGAGCAGTTCTTC. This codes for CARTEAAGGPVNEQFF.

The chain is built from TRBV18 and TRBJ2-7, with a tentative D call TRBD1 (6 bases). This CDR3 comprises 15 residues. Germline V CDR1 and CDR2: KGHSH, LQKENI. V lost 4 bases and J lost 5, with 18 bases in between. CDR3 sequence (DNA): TGTGCCAGCTCACTTAGACAGGAGGCTTGGAACGAGCAGTACTTC. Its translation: CASSLRQEAWNEQYF.

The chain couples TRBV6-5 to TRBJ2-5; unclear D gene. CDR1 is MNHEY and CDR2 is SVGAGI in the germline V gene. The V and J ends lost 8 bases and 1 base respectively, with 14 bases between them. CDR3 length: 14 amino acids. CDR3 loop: CASRTIRTQETQYF. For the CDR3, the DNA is TGTGCCAGCCGTACAATCCGGACCCAAGAGACCCAGTACTTC.